These 3 T cell receptor beta chains were all obtained from the same sample, sequenced in a study of blood T cell repertoires in COVID-19 (dated by TCRdb to 2020 to 2021). Library method: the immunoSEQ multiplex PCR assay. The table comes from immuneACCESS by way of TCRdb, which keeps in-frame sequences with V and J called. Part of the clones is missing from these tables; in studies checked, under half for an unresolved V gene and the rest for unknown reasons. Across this sample there are 180,000 or so clones, with roughly 80% seen only once. Of the sample, around 8% is held by the ten largest clones. Input material: peripheral blood. The receptors come from a woman in her 70s with acute or convalescent COVID-19.

The chain joins TRBV18 to TRBJ1-2, with D tentatively TRBD1 (6 bases). The CDR3 spans 14 residues. Germline V gene data show CDR1 as KGHSH and CDR2 as LQKENI. Deletions cut 2 bases from V and 5 bases from J, with 12 bases between. The CDR3 protein is CASSPGQIPYGYTF. CDR3 coding DNA: TGTGCCAGCTCACCAGGACAGATCCCTTATGGCTACACCTTC. The full variable domain, rest sourced from reference TRBV18 and TRBJ1-2, is NAGVMQNPRHLVRRRGQEARLRCSPMKGHSHVYWYRQLPEEGLKFMVYLQKENIIDESGMPKERFSAEFPKEGPSILRIQQVVRGDSAAYFCASSPGQIPYGYTFGSGTRLTVV.

This clone was counted between two and nine times. The V call is TRBV6-6, the J call TRBJ1-1; D might be TRBD1 (5 bases). This CDR3 has 14 residues. Germline assignment: CDR1 MNHNY and CDR2 SVGAGI (reference sequence). V lost 8 bases, J lost 3 bases, and 16 bases lay in between. The CDR3 reads CASGIRAWDTEAFF. CDR3 nucleotides: TGTGCCAGCGGAATCAGGGCTTGGGACACTGAAGCTTTCTTT.

This chain uses TRBV5-1 with TRBJ2-1; 11 bases align to TRBD2. The CDR3 covers 15 residues. With 0 bases clipped from V and 5 bases from J, the junction kept 1 base outside the gene matches. Germline V gene sequence: CDR1 SGHRS, CDR2 YFSETQ. CDR3 in DNA: TGCGCCAGCAGCTTGGGACTAGCGGGGCACAATGAGCAGTTCTTC. It specifies CASSLGLAGHNEQFF.